This TCR beta chain came from a study of Tregs in tolerant kidney transplant recipients. Study-wide points: Nucleotide sequences could not be compared across some patients' samples due to primer changes. Antigen-driven expansion was suggested because donor-specific Tregs expanded more than all Tregs in tolerant patients.

V was cut by 5 bases and J by 7 bases, with 9 bases left in between. CDR3 length equals 13 residues. In germline, CDR1 is SGHVS, CDR2 FQNEAQ. Recipients received nonmyeloablative bone marrow transplants from related graft donors, with transient mixed chimerism. CD4+CD25+CD127- Tregs, CD4+CD25- non-Tregs, CD4 and CD8 cells were sorted. TCRdb keeps only in-frame clones here, not all; method: immunoSEQ multiplex PCR. This table holds about 11,000 clones. To note about this clone: Its antigen is not known. Read data end 3 residues before the CDR3 end; the end is taken from the germline J gene.

This rearrangement joins TRBV7-8 to TRBJ1-6; D call uncertain. This TCR came from a human patient who received a combined kidney and bone marrow transplant. Certain T cells may be donor cells from the graft. This sample comprised CD8+ T cells from blood (PBMCs), obtained 24 months after the transplant. The CDR3 here is CASSQELNSPLHF. Partial CDR3 DNA: TGTGCCAGCAGCCAAGAGCTCAATTCACCC.